The 20 T cell receptor beta chains presented below share a single source sample, sequenced in a study of blood T cell repertoires in COVID-19. The data were produced by immunoSEQ multiplex PCR, yet TCRdb's version contains in-frame clones alone and is incomplete. The sample includes a few hundred thousand clones, under 90% of them seen just once. Sequencing input: PBMCs or T cells enriched from blood (not recorded which). The origin of the receptors is a woman in her sixties or seventies who had recovered from COVID-19.

This clone turned up a few times. This chain joins TRBV29-1 and TRBJ1-2; tentatively, D is TRBD1 (6 bases). Per germline, CDR1 SQVTM and CDR2 ANQGSEA. This CDR3 is built from 14 residues. The V and J ends lost 3 bases and 3 bases respectively, with 14 bases between them. This CDR3 is CSVEAGRGYYGYTF. CDR3 DNA: TGCAGCGTTGAGGCAGGGAGGGGGTACTATGGCTACACCTTC.

The CDR3 is CASSDLAGDDTGELFF. In DNA form, the CDR3 reads TGCGCCAGCAGCGATTTAGCGGGAGACGACACCGGGGAGCTGTTTTTT. The genes are TRBV5-1 and TRBJ2-2; 9 bases match TRBD2. V trimming: 4 bases; J trimming: 3 bases; junction bases outside the gene matches: 7. The CDR3 runs to 16 residues. The germline V gene has CDR1 SGHRS and CDR2 YFSETQ.

The genes are TRBV7-9 and TRBJ1-6; unclear D gene. Trimming pared 5 bases from V and 7 bases from J, leaving 3 bases between. From germline, CDR1 is SEHNR and CDR2 FQNEAQ (reference sequence). This CDR3 comprises 11 residues. CDR3 in DNA: TGTGCCAGCAGCCCAAATTCACCCCTCCACTTT. Protein sequence: CASSPNSPLHF.

CDR3 sequence reads: CASSVGGDRTYEQYF. In nucleotides, the CDR3 is TGTGCCAGCAGCGTAGGTGGGGACAGGACCTACGAGCAGTACTTC. This chain uses TRBV9 with TRBJ2-7, with 8 bases lining up with TRBD1. CDR3 length: 15 amino acids. Germline trimming cut 0 bases from V and 2 bases from J; bases unmatched to any gene: 4. Germline CDR1 is SGDLS and CDR2 is YYNGEE.

This chain uses TRBV5-1 with TRBJ2-1; 15 bases are a match to TRBD2. V lost 4 bases and J lost 8; bases outside the gene matches: 13. The CDR3 has 18 amino acids. The germline CDR1 and CDR2 sequences are SGHRS and YFSETQ. The CDR3 protein is CASSGGLAGGAPPHEQFF. CDR3 bases: TGCGCCAGCAGCGGGGGACTAGCGGGGGGAGCCCCCCCCCATGAGCAGTTCTTC. Combining the CDR3 with reference TRBV5-1 and TRBJ2-1 gives the whole variable domain KAGVTQTPRYLIKTRGQQVTLSCSPISGHRSVSWYQQTPGQGLQFLFEYFSETQRNKGNFPGRFSGRQFSNSRSEMNVSTLELGDSALYLCASSGGLAGGAPPHEQFFGPGTRLTVL.

The rearrangement joins TRBV10-3 to TRBJ2-2; 7 bases fit TRBD1. Germline CDR1 is ENHRY and CDR2 is SYGVKD. V gave up 8 bases and J gave up 4 bases; unmatched junction bases: 7. CDR3 size: 14 residues. The CDR3 region is CAIQGPGGTGELFF. CDR3 DNA sequence: TGTGCCATCCAAGGGCCAGGGGGCACCGGGGAGCTGTTTTTT.

The V gene is TRBV4-2, the J gene TRBJ1-3; D is unresolved. Trimming shortened V by 1 base and J by 2 bases, and 9 bases separated the two germline ends. Germline CDR1 reads LGHNA; CDR2 reads YNFKEQ. The CDR3 contains 15 residues. CDR3 region: CASSQVQRAGNTIYF. DNA of the CDR3: TGTGCCAGCAGCCAAGTTCAACGGGCTGGAAACACCATATATTTT.

This clone showed up just a few times. The chain carries TRBV7-3 and TRBJ2-7; 7 nucleotides match TRBD1. V lost 5 bases, J lost 1 base, and 5 bases stayed unmatched. This CDR3 has 14 amino acids. Germline values: CDR1 SGHTA, CDR2 FQGTGA. CDR3 loop: CASSPAGGSYEQYF. CDR3 nucleotide sequence: TGTGCCAGCAGCCCAGCAGGGGGTTCCTACGAGCAGTACTTC.

The chain couples TRBV24-1 to TRBJ2-1; 8 nucleotides match TRBD2. V lost 3 bases, J lost 9 bases, and 9 bases stayed unmatched. The germline CDR1 and CDR2 sequences are KGHDR and SFDVKD. The CDR3 is 15 amino acids. DNA of the CDR3: TGTGCCACCAGTGATCAGGACCGGGGGGGTGGTGAGCAGTTCTTC. Its protein product is CATSDQDRGGGEQFF.

J is TRBJ1-1 and V is TRBV7-9, with 9 bases identical to TRBD1. V lost 5 bases to trimming and J lost 4 bases; unmatched junction nucleotides: 8. The CDR3 totals 15 residues. Germline V lookup: CDR1 SEHNR, CDR2 FQNEAQ (reference sequence). CDR3 residues: CASSPGTGTVTEAFF. In DNA, the CDR3 is TGTGCCAGCAGCCCGGGGACAGGGACCGTCACTGAAGCTTTCTTT.

The chain employs TRBV24-1 and TRBJ2-1, with D perhaps matching TRBD2 (6 bases). Trimming removed 2 bases from V and 10 bases from J, with 17 bases in between. The CDR3 loop spans 15 amino acids. Germline V lookup: CDR1 KGHDR, CDR2 SFDVKD. CDR3 coding DNA: TGTGCCACCAGTGATTGGAGGGACGGGCCCGGAGAGCAGTTCTTC. Its translation is CATSDWRDGPGEQFF.

The V call is TRBV11-1, the J call TRBJ2-7, with TRBD1 identical over 9 bases. This CDR3 is built from 14 residues. V was pared by 5 bases and J by 5 bases, with 7 bases of the junction left unmatched. Germline V gives CDR1 SGHAT, CDR2 FQDESV (reference sequence). The CDR3 coding sequence is TGTGCCAGCAGCGTCCGGGACAGGGACCACGAGCAGTACTTC. Residues: CASSVRDRDHEQYF.

V is TRBV19 and J is TRBJ2-1; 9 bases agree with TRBD2. CDR1 and CDR2 (germline): LNHDA, SQIVND (reference sequence). This CDR3 has 15 residues. The V gene end was trimmed by 6 bases and the J gene end by 4 bases; junction bases not matched to a gene: 7. The CDR3 DNA is TGTGCCAGTAGGCCAACTAGCGGGCTATACAATGAGCAGTTCTTC. It translates to CASRPTSGLYNEQFF.

The chain employs TRBV4-3 and TRBJ1-2, with D hard to call. Germline lookup yields CDR1 LGHNA and CDR2 YSLEER. CDR3 size: 14 residues. With 0 bases removed from V and 12 bases from J, the gap between germline ends came to 17 bases. The CDR3 here is CASSQEEGTRRHTF. The CDR3 bases are TGCGCCAGCAGCCAAGAGGAGGGAACGCGGAGGCACACCTTC.

In DNA form, the CDR3 reads TGTGCCAGCAGTGAAACCTCAGGTTCACCCCTCCACTTT. Protein: CASSETSGSPLHF. This sequence joins TRBV2 and TRBJ1-6; D is unclear. Germline V gives CDR1 SNHLY, CDR2 FYNNEI. V lost 2 bases to trimming and J lost 9 bases, with 8 bases between them. The CDR3 has 13 residues.

This sequence joins TRBV18 and TRBJ1-5; 7 nucleotides match TRBD1. This CDR3 is built from 15 residues. Germline V gives CDR1 KGHSH, CDR2 LQKENI. The trim removed 5 bases at V and 2 bases at J, leaving 6 bases unmatched. The CDR3: CASSGGGAGNQPQHF. CDR3 nucleotides: TGTGCCAGCTCAGGAGGGGGCGCAGGCAATCAGCCCCAGCATTTT.

This clone was seen more than once but under ten times. The chain has TRBV6-4 and TRBJ1-6; D perhaps matches TRBD1 (5 bases). The V end lost 7 bases, the J end lost 10 bases, and 20 bases lay between the germline ends. The CDR3 loop spans 15 amino acids. Per germline, CDR1 MRHNA and CDR2 SNTAGT. The DNA for the CDR3 is TGTGCCAGCACCTCGGTCAGGGCGGGAGAGTCACCCCTCCACTTT. Amino acid sequence: CASTSVRAGESPLHF.

J is TRBJ2-7 and V is TRBV6-5, with a possible D match to TRBD2 (5 bases). The CDR3 runs 13 residues. Trimming took off 7 bases at V and 3 bases at J, with 13 bases between the two ends. Looked up from germline, CDR1 is MNHEY and CDR2 is SVGAGI. For the CDR3, the DNA is TGTGCCAGCACTCTTGGAGGTCTCTACGAGCAGTACTTC. Protein product: CASTLGGLYEQYF.

This clone turned up a few times. V usage is TRBV5-1 and J usage is TRBJ1-1, with 9 bases that match TRBD1. V lost 4 bases and J lost 3; bases outside the gene matches: 1. This CDR3 contains 13 residues. Per the germline V gene, CDR1 is SGHRS and CDR2 is YFSETQ. The CDR3 DNA is TGCGCCAGCAGCAGGACAGGGGACACTGAAGCTTTCTTT. It encodes CASSRTGDTEAFF.

A word on this clone: Distinct nucleotide sequences in the sample also encode this CDR3. The CDR3 loop is CASSRDRASYEQYF. CDR3 DNA sequence: TGTGCCAGTAGTAGGGACAGGGCGTCCTACGAGCAGTACTTC. The V call is TRBV19, the J call TRBJ2-7, with 9 positions matching TRBD1. Germline CDR1 reads LNHDA; CDR2 reads SQIVND (reference sequence). CDR3 size: 14 residues. Losses at the gene ends were 4 bases for V and 1 base for J; bases not matched to a gene: 2.